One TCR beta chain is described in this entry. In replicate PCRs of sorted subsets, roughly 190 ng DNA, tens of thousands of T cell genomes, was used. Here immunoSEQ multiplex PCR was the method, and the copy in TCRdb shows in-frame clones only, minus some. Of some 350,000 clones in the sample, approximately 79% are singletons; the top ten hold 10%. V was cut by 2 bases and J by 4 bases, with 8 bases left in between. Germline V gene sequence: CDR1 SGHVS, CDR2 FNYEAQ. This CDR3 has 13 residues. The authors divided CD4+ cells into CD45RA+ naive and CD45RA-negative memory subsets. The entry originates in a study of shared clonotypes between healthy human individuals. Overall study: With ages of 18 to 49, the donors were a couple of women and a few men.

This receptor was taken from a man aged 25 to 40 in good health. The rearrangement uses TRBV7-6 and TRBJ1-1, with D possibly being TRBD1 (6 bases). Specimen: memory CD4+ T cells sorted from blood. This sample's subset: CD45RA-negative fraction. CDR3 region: CASSLQTGTEAFF. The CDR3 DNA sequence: TGTGCCAGCAGCTTACAGACAGGCACTGAAGCTTTCTTT.